What follows describes a single TCR beta chain. Its antigen is as yet unknown. The sample originates from a study of cytomegalovirus exposure and HLA in healthy donors. Regarding the study as a whole: The study designated over 150 TCR beta chains cytomegalovirus-associated. As confirmed in vitro, a few CMV-associated chains were specific for CMV antigens.

Trimming took off 2 bases at V and 2 bases at J, with 9 bases between the two ends. This CDR3 is built from 14 residues. Per the germline V gene, CDR1 is LGHNA and CDR2 is YSLEER. Separate from the approximately 670-subject first cohort, the approximately 120-subject validation cohort was the one that the donors belonged to. Some clones are missing from TCRdb's copy, which holds only in-frame ones; the method was immunoSEQ multiplex PCR. The sample has 120,000 or so clones, about 83% seen once; the top ten hold around 1.9%. This chain links TRBV4-3 with TRBJ1-2, with D unclear. This receptor was identified in a woman younger than 45 in good health and CMV-seronegative. The source material was PBMCs. This chain's CDR3 is CASSQSTGNYGYTF. DNA for the CDR3: TGCGCCAGCAGCCAATCGACTGGGAACTATGGCTACACCTTC.